This T cell receptor beta chain was sequenced during a study of human T cells and chemical hapten exposure. Study overall: Chiefly female patients presented with alopecia areata, totalis or universalis. Minor pooled library volume differences mainly drove per-sample TCR yield variation.

This clonotype was seen repeatedly, ten times or more. Its specificity is unknown. Time point defined: patch test 1, 2 weeks after DPC sensitization. The treatment is: therapeutic diphenylcyclopropenone sensitization with weekly scalp DPC. Total RNA came from unfractionated whole blood. The study's findings and limits: Expanded TCRs produced significantly more large CDR3 similarity clusters than controls did.

This CDR3 comprises 14 residues. Trimming cost V 7 bases and J 1 base, with 11 bases left between them. The library tagged individual cDNA molecules with unique molecular identifiers. TCRdb reprocessed the RACE reads with MiXCR, giving one entry per CDR3 protein. The sample holds 39,000 or so distinct CDR3 sequences, 4% seen once. The V and J genes are TRBV12-3 or TRBV12-4 and TRBJ2-1; D possibly matches TRBD1 or TRBD2 (5 bases each). The material sequenced was whole blood, taken in connection with sensitization to the hapten diphenylcyclopropenone (DPC). This clonotype was sampled from a man aged 50 or older with alopecia areata. Some clones in this sample may be carry-over from other donors' samples. CDR3 in amino acids: CASNSGSSYNEQFF. CDR3 sequence (DNA): TGTGCCAGCAATTCAGGGAGTTCCTACAATGAGCAGTTCTTC.